The 20 T cell receptor beta chains given below trace back to one sample, sequenced in a study of T cell responses to AZD1222 COVID-19 vaccine. Sequencing used immunoSEQ multiplex PCR; TCRdb keeps in-frame clones, though not all of them. The sample includes approximately 150,000 clones, about 91% of them seen just once. The source was peripheral blood, collected on day 0 of AZD1222 vaccination. The origin of the receptors is an adult in good health.

The V call is TRBV19, the J call TRBJ1-1; D not certain. V lost 3 bases, J lost 7 bases, and 12 bases lay in between. The CDR3 contains 13 residues. CDR1 is LNHDA, CDR2 SQIVND, per germline (reference sequence). CDR3 sequence: CASSIRSAVEAFF. The CDR3 bases are TGTGCCAGTAGTATTAGGAGCGCAGTTGAAGCTTTCTTT.

The chain employs TRBV13 and TRBJ2-2; 12 positions agree with TRBD2. Trimming at V came to 0 bases and at J to 5 bases, leaving 4 bases not matched to a gene. This CDR3 comprises 17 residues. CDR1 and CDR2 from the germline V gene are PRHDT and FYEKMQ (reference sequence). This chain's CDR3 is CASSLGMTSGGTGELFF. The DNA of the CDR3 is TGTGCCAGCAGCTTAGGAATGACTAGCGGGGGTACCGGGGAGCTGTTTTTT.

J is TRBJ1-3 and V is TRBV6-5, with D possibly being TRBD1 (6 bases). The CDR3 spans 14 residues. V lost 6 bases and J lost 4, with 13 bases in between. The germline V gene encodes CDR1 MNHEY and CDR2 SVGAGI. The CDR3, as DNA: TGTGCCAGCAGCGGGGGGGCTGCGGGAAACACCATATATTTT. It translates to CASSGGAAGNTIYF.

The table lists this clone with a few counts. The V call is TRBV12-3 or TRBV12-4, the J call TRBJ1-5, with D unresolved. The CDR3 loop spans 13 amino acids. V was trimmed by 3 bases and J by 9 bases, leaving 12 bases between them. CDR3 loop: CASSFAAERPQHF. CDR3 nucleotides: TGTGCCAGCAGTTTTGCGGCCGAGCGGCCCCAGCATTTT.

This clone was found a few times. The chain recombines TRBV12-3 or TRBV12-4 with TRBJ1-3; D is unclear. The CDR3 length is 12 residues. The V and J ends lost 5 bases and 10 bases respectively, with 12 bases between them. In DNA form, the CDR3 reads TGTGCCAGCAGTCCGCCGGGGTTAACCATATATTTT. It encodes CASSPPGLTIYF.

This chain uses TRBV6-4 with TRBJ1-5; D is uncertain. This CDR3 is 13 amino acids long. Per the germline V gene, CDR1 is MRHNA and CDR2 is SNTAGT. Trimming shortened V by 2 bases and J by 6 bases, and 8 bases separated the two germline ends. CDR3: CASSDREGQPQHF. CDR3 nucleotide sequence: TGTGCCAGCAGTGACAGGGAGGGTCAGCCCCAGCATTTT.

The V gene is TRBV27, the J gene TRBJ2-2, with 7 bases matching TRBD2. The germline V gene encodes CDR1 MNHEY and CDR2 SMNVEV (reference sequence). V lost 2 bases, J lost 7 bases, and 13 bases stayed unmatched. The length of the CDR3 is 17 residues. This CDR3 is CASSLISGPILGGELFF. In DNA, the CDR3 is TGTGCCAGCAGTTTAATTAGCGGGCCCATCTTGGGCGGGGAGCTGTTTTTT.

The V and J genes are TRBV19 and TRBJ2-1, with 12 bases identical to TRBD2. J lost 9 bases, V lost 3 bases, and 6 bases had no gene match. CDR1 and CDR2 (germline): LNHDA, SQIVND (reference sequence). The CDR3 has 15 amino acids. CDR3 amino acids: CASSIGLAGTLEQFF. As DNA, the CDR3 is TGTGCCAGTAGTATCGGACTAGCGGGAACCCTTGAGCAGTTCTTC.

The sample holds one count of this clone. The CDR3 region is CSASWGGGYGYTF. CDR3 nucleotides: TGCAGTGCTAGTTGGGGGGGCGGCTATGGCTACACCTTC. This chain connects TRBV20-1 to TRBJ1-2, with D maybe TRBD1 (6 bases). CDR1 and CDR2 from the germline V gene are DFQATT and SNEGSKA (reference sequence). The ends were cut back, 3 bases at V and 4 bases at J, with 12 bases in the middle. CDR3 length: 13 amino acids.

This rearrangement joins TRBV7-3 to TRBJ2-5, with TRBD1 as a possible D gene (5 bases). Germline V CDR1 and CDR2: SGHTA, FQGTGA. This CDR3 spans 14 amino acids. V dropped 1 base and J dropped 5 bases, with 11 bases sitting between them. CDR3 sequence: CASSLKGPGETQYF. For the CDR3, the DNA is TGTGCCAGCAGCTTAAAGGGGCCCGGGGAGACCCAGTACTTC. Looking up the rest from reference TRBV7-3 and TRBJ2-5 gives the full variable domain: GAGVSQTPSNKVTEKGKYVELRCDPISGHTALYWYRQSLGQGPEFLIYFQGTGAADDSGLPNDRFFAVRPEGSVSTLKIQRTERGDSAVYLCASSLKGPGETQYFGPGTRLLVL.

The chain couples TRBV5-4 to TRBJ1-1, with D unclear. Germline V CDR1 and CDR2: SGHNT, YYREEE (reference sequence). There are 13 residues in the CDR3. Deletions cut 5 bases from V and 8 bases from J, with 16 bases between. The CDR3, as DNA: TGTGCCAGCAGGATTCACGATTTCCCCGAAGCTTTCTTT. Its protein is CASRIHDFPEAFF.

The rearrangement links TRBV28 to TRBJ2-1; D remains unclear. V was cut by 8 bases and J by 15 bases, with 17 bases left in between. This CDR3 has 11 residues. The germline V gene encodes CDR1 MDHEN and CDR2 SYDVKM. Written as DNA, the CDR3 is TGTGCCAGCGGGCCTTTGGGAAATCTGTTCTTC. Its translation is CASGPLGNLFF.

The chain uses TRBV7-2 and TRBJ1-6, with 9 positions matching TRBD1. The CDR3 spans 15 residues. Germline loops: CDR1 SGHTA, CDR2 FQGNSA. With 4 bases clipped from V and 7 bases from J, the junction kept 5 bases outside the gene matches. CDR3 in amino acids: CASSSLTGGNSPLHF. Here the CDR3 DNA reads TGTGCCAGCAGCTCTTTGACAGGGGGGAATTCACCCCTCCACTTT.

The CDR3 DNA sequence: TGTGCCAGCAGCTTAGATCTCGGACAGGGGGCTTACGAGCAGTACTTC. It encodes CASSLDLGQGAYEQYF. The chain is built from TRBV11-2 and TRBJ2-7; TRBD1 matches at 11 bases. Germline values: CDR1 SGHAT, CDR2 FQNNGV. The CDR3 is 16 amino acids. V shed 0 bases, J shed 4 bases, and the junction held 5 bases outside the gene matches.

The gene calls are TRBV19 and TRBJ1-1; D ambiguous. The CDR3 totals 14 residues. With 7 bases removed from V and 1 base from J, the gap between germline ends came to 13 bases. Per germline, CDR1 LNHDA and CDR2 SQIVND (reference sequence). The CDR3 nucleotides read TGTGCCAGTATACTTTCTGCAGGGAACACTGAAGCTTTCTTT. Its translation is CASILSAGNTEAFF.

The chain employs TRBV19 and TRBJ1-5; possible D gene TRBD1, 5 bases. V was cut by 5 bases and J by 5 bases, with 10 bases left in between. This CDR3 is built from 13 residues. In germline, CDR1 is LNHDA, CDR2 SQIVND (reference sequence). CDR3 bases: TGTGCCAGTAGTTCGGGGCCTTATCAGCCCCAGCATTTT. Translation: CASSSGPYQPQHF. Filled out from reference TRBV19 and TRBJ1-5, the complete variable domain reads DGGITQSPKYLFRKEGQNVTLSCEQNLNHDAMYWYRQDPGQGLRLIYYSQIVNDFQKGDIAEGYSVSREKKESFPLTVTSAQKNPTAFYLCASSSGPYQPQHFGDGTRLSIL.

CDR3 DNA: TGCGCCAGCAGCTTGGGGACAGTTTTCTACGAGCAGTACTTC. This gives the protein CASSLGTVFYEQYF. This chain links TRBV5-1 with TRBJ2-7, with D perhaps matching TRBD1 (6 bases). This CDR3 comprises 14 residues. The V gene's germline CDR1 is SGHRS and CDR2 YFSETQ. Trimming pared 0 bases from V and 3 bases from J, leaving 10 bases between.

The chain has TRBV7-2 and TRBJ1-2; TRBD1 agrees at 8 bases. V shed 4 bases and J 2 bases; nucleotides not matched to a gene: 6. The length of the CDR3 is 15 residues. Per the germline V gene, CDR1 is SGHTA and CDR2 is FQGNSA. CDR3 bases: TGTGCCAGCAGCTCCGGACAGGGAAGGAACTATGGCTACACCTTC. Amino acid sequence: CASSSGQGRNYGYTF.

The chain links TRBV7-3 to TRBJ2-6; D may correspond to TRBD1 or TRBD2 (5 bases each). V was clipped by 3 bases and J by 3 bases, with 12 bases between them. Looked up from germline, CDR1 is SGHTA and CDR2 is FQGTGA. CDR3 length: 16 amino acids. CDR3 sequence reads: CASSLIEGLGANVLTF. The CDR3 DNA reads TGTGCCAGCAGCTTGATTGAGGGGCTTGGGGCCAACGTCCTGACTTTC.

The chain uses TRBV4-3 and TRBJ2-7; D remains ambiguous. Germline values: CDR1 LGHNA, CDR2 YSLEER. This CDR3 is 16 amino acids long. Trimming took off 3 bases at V and 2 bases at J, with 17 bases between the two ends. This CDR3 reads CASSQNFTGPPYEQYF. As DNA, the CDR3 is TGCGCCAGCAGCCAGAATTTTACCGGGCCTCCCTACGAGCAGTACTTC.